The 24 T cell receptor beta chains below all came from one sample that was sequenced in a study of somatic mutations in cytotoxic T cells in rheumatoid arthritis. The assay was immunoSEQ multiplex PCR, and TCRdb's table has in-frame clones only and misses some. The table has around 15,000 clones, nearly 80% seen once. Sequenced sample: CD8+ T cells sorted from blood. The source is an adult with rheumatoid arthritis.

The rearrangement uses TRBV7-2 and TRBJ2-1, with D possibly matching TRBD2 (6 bases). Germline CDR1 and CDR2: SGHTA and FQGNSA. V dropped 4 bases and J dropped 8 bases, with 18 bases sitting between them. CDR3 length: 15 amino acids. CDR3 amino acids: CASSSGPGAGDEQFF. CDR3 sequence (DNA): TGTGCCAGCAGCTCCGGCCCGGGAGCGGGCGATGAGCAGTTCTTC. Full variable domain (remainder filled in from reference TRBV7-2 and TRBJ2-1): GAGVSQSPSNKVTEKGKDVELRCDPISGHTALYWYRQSLGQGLEFLIYFQGNSAPDKSGLPSDRFSAERTGGSVSTLTIQRTQQEDSAVYLCASSSGPGAGDEQFFGPGTRLTVL.

The J gene is TRBJ2-7, the V gene TRBV4-3, with a weak D call TRBD2 (5 bases). The V end was cut by 3 bases, the J end by 1 base, with 16 bases between. This CDR3 comprises 16 residues. Germline V CDR1 and CDR2: LGHNA, YSLEER. The CDR3 DNA is TGCGCCAGCAGCCATTCCTCCACCGGGGAATCCTACGAGCAGTACTTC. Translation: CASSHSSTGESYEQYF.

This rearrangement joins TRBV7-3 to TRBJ2-2, with 13 nucleotides matching TRBD2. The CDR3 covers 16 residues. V was pared by 4 bases and J by 4 bases, with 3 bases of the junction left unmatched. Germline V gene data show CDR1 as SGHTA and CDR2 as FQGTGA. The CDR3 loop is CASSSWTSGGTGELFF. DNA of the CDR3: TGTGCCAGCAGCTCATGGACTAGCGGGGGCACCGGGGAGCTGTTTTTT.

This clone ranks as large (0.1 to 1%). The chain is built from TRBV9 and TRBJ2-7; 7 bases align to TRBD2. Germline V gene data show CDR1 as SGDLS and CDR2 as YYNGEE. V trimming: 4 bases; J trimming: 5 bases; junction bases outside the gene matches: 15. The CDR3 sequence is 16 residues long. This chain's CDR3 is CASSPRLGLVPHEQYF. DNA of the CDR3: TGTGCCAGCAGCCCTCGACTAGGACTAGTTCCCCACGAGCAGTACTTC.

This clone occurred once. V and J are TRBV5-1 and TRBJ1-1; 12 bases line up with TRBD1. This CDR3 is built from 18 residues. Germline loops: CDR1 SGHRS, CDR2 YFSETQ. Trimming cost V 4 bases and J 4 bases; bases outside gene matches: 14. The CDR3 protein is CASSRGDRGRGWSTEAFF. CDR3 coding DNA: TGCGCCAGCAGCAGGGGGGACAGGGGGCGCGGATGGAGCACTGAAGCTTTCTTT. Drawing the rest from reference TRBV5-1 and TRBJ1-1, the complete variable domain is KAGVTQTPRYLIKTRGQQVTLSCSPISGHRSVSWYQQTPGQGLQFLFEYFSETQRNKGNFPGRFSGRQFSNSRSEMNVSTLELGDSALYLCASSRGDRGRGWSTEAFFGQGTRLTVV.

The V call is TRBV19, the J call TRBJ1-1, with a weak D call TRBD1 (5 bases). The CDR3 is 14 amino acids. The ends were cut back, 1 base at V and 4 bases at J, with 10 bases in the middle. Germline V gene sequence: CDR1 LNHDA, CDR2 SQIVND (reference sequence). The CDR3 spells CASSIAQGSTEAFF. The DNA of the CDR3 is TGTGCCAGTAGTATAGCGCAGGGCAGCACTGAAGCTTTCTTT.

This chain links TRBV19 with TRBJ2-5; 13 bases are a match to TRBD2. The CDR3 length is 17 residues. Germline V CDR1 and CDR2: LNHDA, SQIVND (reference sequence). V was pared by 5 bases and J by 2 bases, with 8 bases of the junction left unmatched. CDR3 in DNA: TGTGCCAGTAGTGTCATCCCGGGACTAGCGGGACAAGAGACCCAGTACTTC. Translated: CASSVIPGLAGQETQYF.

This rearrangement joins TRBV4-3 to TRBJ1-1, with TRBD1 matching over 7 bases. With V trimmed by 3 bases and J by 3 bases, 4 bases remained unmatched. CDR3 length equals 14 residues. Germline V gene data show CDR1 as LGHNA and CDR2 as YSLEER. CDR3 protein: CASSHSDRDTEAFF. The CDR3 DNA sequence: TGCGCCAGCAGCCATAGTGACAGGGACACTGAAGCTTTCTTT.

CDR3 DNA sequence: TGTGCCAGTAGACCAAGACAGGGTGGGAATGAAAAACTGTTTTTT. This encodes CASRPRQGGNEKLFF. The J gene is TRBJ1-4, the V gene TRBV19; 7 bases align to TRBD1. The V gene's germline CDR1 is LNHDA and CDR2 SQIVND (reference sequence). This CDR3 has 15 residues. The trim removed 6 bases at V and 5 bases at J, leaving 9 bases unmatched.

The genes are TRBV5-1 and TRBJ2-2; TRBD2 is a possible D gene (6 bases). The germline V gene encodes CDR1 SGHRS and CDR2 YFSETQ. The CDR3 sequence is 12 residues long. The ends were cut back, 4 bases at V and 6 bases at J, with 7 bases in the middle. DNA of the CDR3: TGCGCCAGCAGCCCGGGGGCCGGGGAGCTGTTTTTT. It codes for CASSPGAGELFF.

The chain employs TRBV28 and TRBJ2-3; D not certain. The V and J ends lost 6 bases and 2 bases respectively, with 9 bases between them. The length of the CDR3 is 13 residues. The germline V gene has CDR1 MDHEN and CDR2 SYDVKM. The CDR3 nucleotides read TGTGCCAGCAGCCCACTATTCACAGATACGCAGTATTTT. This encodes CASSPLFTDTQYF.

The chain couples TRBV6-5 to TRBJ1-4, with D possibly matching TRBD1 (6 bases). CDR1 is MNHEY and CDR2 is SVGAGI in the germline V gene. Trimming removed 7 bases at V and 10 bases at J, with 10 bases between. The CDR3 runs 11 residues. CDR3 nucleotide sequence: TGTGCCAGCACCAAGGGGGGAAAACTGTTTTTT. Translating gives CASTKGGKLFF.

This clone was seen only a few times. This chain connects TRBV5-1 to TRBJ2-7; 12 positions match TRBD2. The V segment lost 3 bases and the J segment 2 bases; nucleotides outside the gene matches: 6. The CDR3 is 16 amino acids. CDR1 is SGHRS and CDR2 is YFSETQ in the germline V gene. The CDR3 region is CASSSPLAGGPYEQYF. The CDR3 nucleotides are TGCGCCAGCAGCTCTCCTCTAGCGGGAGGGCCCTACGAGCAGTACTTC.

V gene TRBV9 combines with J gene TRBJ2-4; tentatively, D is TRBD2 (7 bases). Trimming took off 4 bases at V and 8 bases at J, with 13 bases between the two ends. CDR1 and CDR2 from the germline V gene are SGDLS and YYNGEE. The CDR3 is made up of 13 amino acids. The CDR3: CASSSGGLDIQYF. The CDR3 DNA follows: TGTGCCAGCAGCTCGGGGGGCCTCGACATTCAGTACTTC.

This sequence joins TRBV25-1 and TRBJ2-1; 12 positions match TRBD2. CDR3 size: 16 residues. J gave up 4 bases and V 4 bases, and 5 bases lay outside the gene matches. Germline CDR1 reads MGHDK; CDR2 reads SYGVNS. CDR3: CASSASGRAIYNEQFF. CDR3 in DNA: TGTGCCAGCAGTGCTAGCGGGAGGGCCATTTACAATGAGCAGTTCTTC.

About this clone itself: The junction departs from the called germline gene at one end, perhaps through a read error. The chain is built from TRBV27 and TRBJ2-7, with 7 bases fitting TRBD1. The CDR3 runs to 15 residues. In germline, CDR1 is MNHEY, CDR2 SMNVEV (reference sequence). CDR3 in amino acids: CASSLSGTVTYEQYF. CDR3 DNA sequence: TGTGCCAGCAGTCTATCTGGGACAGTCACCTACGAGCAGTACTTC.

The J gene is TRBJ2-7, the V gene TRBV7-7; perhaps TRBD1 as D (6 bases). The CDR3 consists of 15 residues. V lost 1 base and J lost 0, with 10 bases in between. CDR1 SSHAT and CDR2 FNYEAQ come from the germline V gene (reference sequence). The CDR3 loop reads CASSLGQGPSYEQYF. In nucleotides, the CDR3 is TGTGCCAGCAGCTTAGGGCAGGGGCCCTCCTACGAGCAGTACTTC.

This clone was recorded once. The chain uses TRBV27 and TRBJ2-7; 9 nucleotides agree with TRBD2. The germline V gene encodes CDR1 MNHEY and CDR2 SMNVEV (reference sequence). CDR3 length equals 14 residues. V was pared by 2 bases and J by 6 bases, with 5 bases of the junction left unmatched. The CDR3 spells CASSLAGGPAEQYF. The DNA of the CDR3 is TGTGCCAGCAGTTTAGCGGGAGGGCCAGCCGAGCAGTACTTC.

The chain has TRBV4-1 and TRBJ2-5; D is unresolved. This CDR3 has 14 amino acids. V shed 4 bases and J shed 1 base, with 10 bases lying between them. Germline V gene sequence: CDR1 MGHRA, CDR2 YSYEKL. The CDR3 is CASSPISLQETQYF. Written as DNA, the CDR3 is TGCGCCAGCAGCCCAATCAGCCTCCAAGAGACCCAGTACTTC.

J is TRBJ2-5 and V is TRBV6-5; maybe TRBD1 (6 bases). The germline V and J ends were trimmed by 6 bases and 4 bases, with 15 bases remaining between them. Germline CDR1 is MNHEY and CDR2 is SVGAGI. CDR3 length: 14 residues. The CDR3 nucleotides read TGTGCCAGCAGCCGCGGACAGAGCCGAGAGACCCAGTACTTC. This gives the protein CASSRGQSRETQYF.

The chain employs TRBV4-1 and TRBJ2-3, with a possible D match to TRBD2 (6 bases). In germline, CDR1 is MGHRA, CDR2 YSYEKL. V was cut by 0 bases and J by 3 bases, with 13 bases left in between. This CDR3 is 16 amino acids long. The CDR3 DNA sequence: TGCGCCAGCAGCCAAGATACCGGCGGGACGACAGATACGCAGTATTTT. It codes for CASSQDTGGTTDTQYF.

V is TRBV4-3 and J is TRBJ1-1; D is possibly TRBD1 (5 bases). CDR1 and CDR2 from the germline V gene are LGHNA and YSLEER. The V end lost 4 bases, the J end lost 0 bases, and 12 bases lay between the germline ends. The CDR3 has 15 amino acids. CDR3: CASSLGTLLNTEAFF. As DNA, the CDR3 is TGCGCCAGCAGCCTCGGGACTCTCTTGAACACTGAAGCTTTCTTT.

This rearrangement joins TRBV2 to TRBJ2-1; D tentatively reads TRBD1 or TRBD2 (6 bases each). The CDR3 runs to 14 residues. Trimming pared 8 bases from V and 3 bases from J, leaving 14 bases between. Per germline, CDR1 SNHLY and CDR2 FYNNEI. Here the CDR3 reads CASHGGGGYNEQFF. Written as DNA, the CDR3 is TGTGCCAGCCACGGCGGAGGGGGCTACAATGAGCAGTTCTTC.

V usage is TRBV7-9 and J usage is TRBJ2-5, with TRBD1 as a possible D gene (6 bases). Trimming took 4 bases from V and 4 from J, leaving 13 bases between them. CDR3 length: 14 amino acids. CDR1 is SEHNR, CDR2 FQNEAQ, per germline (reference sequence). The CDR3 is CASSSTGFGETQYF. CDR3 coding DNA: TGTGCCAGCAGCTCTACAGGGTTCGGAGAGACCCAGTACTTC.